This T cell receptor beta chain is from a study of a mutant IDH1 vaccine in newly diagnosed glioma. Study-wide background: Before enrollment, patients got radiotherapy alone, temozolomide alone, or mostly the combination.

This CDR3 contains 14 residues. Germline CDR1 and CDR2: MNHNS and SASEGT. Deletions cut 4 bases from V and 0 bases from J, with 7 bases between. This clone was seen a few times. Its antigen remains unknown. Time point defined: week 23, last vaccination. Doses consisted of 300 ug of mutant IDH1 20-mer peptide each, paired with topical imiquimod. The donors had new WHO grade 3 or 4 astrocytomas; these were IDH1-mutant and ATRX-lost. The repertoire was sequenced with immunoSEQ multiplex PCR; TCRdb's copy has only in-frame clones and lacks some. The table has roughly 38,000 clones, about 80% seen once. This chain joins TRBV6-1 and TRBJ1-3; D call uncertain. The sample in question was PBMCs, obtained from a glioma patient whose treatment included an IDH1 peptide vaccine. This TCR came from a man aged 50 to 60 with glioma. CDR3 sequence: CASSVRSSGNTIYF. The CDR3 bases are TGTGCCAGCAGTGTTAGGTCCTCTGGAAACACCATATATTTT.